This entry lists 3 T cell receptor beta chains sequenced from one sample in a study of cytomegalovirus exposure and HLA in healthy donors. Use of 60 Vbeta and 13 Jbeta primers characterized the PCR. Here immunoSEQ multiplex PCR was the method, and the copy in TCRdb shows in-frame clones only, minus some. The sample comprises roughly 150,000 clones, 80% to 85% of which are singletons, and around 0.96% rests with the top ten. Specimen: PBMCs. The receptors come from a man between 25 and 39 years old in good health and CMV-seronegative.

The chain combines TRBV6-4 with TRBJ1-2; TRBD1 is a possible D gene (5 bases). Germline V gene sequence: CDR1 MRHNA, CDR2 SNTAGT. The V gene lost 3 bases and the J gene lost 8 bases, with 19 bases spanning the gap. This CDR3 has 15 residues. The CDR3 coding sequence is TGTGCCAGCAGTGAAGGGGAGGGGATGAGTGAAGGCTACACCTTC. It encodes CASSEGEGMSEGYTF.

J is TRBJ1-2 and V is TRBV19, with 7 bases matching TRBD1. The germline gives CDR1 LNHDA, CDR2 SQIVND (reference sequence). The length of the CDR3 is 14 residues. J lost 1 base, V lost 6 bases, and 5 bases had no gene match. The CDR3 spells CASRVTGSNYGYTF. The CDR3 DNA reads as TGTGCCAGTAGGGTGACAGGGAGTAACTATGGCTACACCTTC.

V gene TRBV4-1 combines with J gene TRBJ2-5, with TRBD2 matching 9 bases. CDR3 size: 16 residues. The germline CDR1 and CDR2 sequences are MGHRA and YSYEKL. The J segment lost 1 base and the V segment lost 1 base, leaving 4 bases of the junction unmatched. Here the CDR3 reads CASSQAPAGGQETQYF. For the CDR3, the DNA is TGCGCCAGCAGCCAAGCACCAGCGGGAGGCCAAGAGACCCAGTACTTC.